Below, one TCR beta chain is given with its context. The antigen is undetermined. Amplified TCR beta CDR3 regions came from RNA transcripts. When the TCR CDR3 underwent first-round RT-PCR, the HTBI primer set was used. MiXCR, applied by TCRdb to the multiplex PCR reads, yields one record per CDR3 protein. The sample yields about 500,000 distinct CDR3 sequences, about 15% seen once. Ophthalmopathy patients showed a Clinical Activity Score of at least 3, NOSPECS grade of at least 4 and duration under 3 months. Clinical symptoms, serum thyroxine and TRAb, thyroid ultrasound and orbital computed tomography together formed the diagnostic basis. The data belong to a study of T cells in Graves' hyperthyroidism and ophthalmopathy. General observations from the study: Blood also contained most expanded thyroid clonotypes above 0.001.

CDR1 MDHEN and CDR2 SYDVKM come from the germline V gene. Trimming removed 5 bases at V and 0 bases at J, with 11 bases between. The CDR3 runs 15 residues. This receptor was taken from a woman in her 30s with Graves' ophthalmopathy. Sequences were obtained from blood. The V gene is TRBV28, the J gene TRBJ1-5; no clear D. CDR3 sequence reads: CASSPTGDSNQPQHF. The CDR3 DNA is TGTGCCAGCAGTCCGACTGGGGATAGCAATCAGCCCCAGCATTTT.